These T cell receptor beta chains were read from a single sample in a study of T cells in Graves' hyperthyroidism and ophthalmopathy. MiXCR, run by TCRdb on the multiplex PCR reads, gives a single entry per CDR3 protein. This sample has around 700,000 distinct CDR3 sequences, with over 35% found just once. The sequenced material came from blood. The receptor set was obtained from a woman aged 40 to 50 with Graves' hyperthyroidism. CDR3s include the opening cysteine and the closing phenylalanine or tryptophan. Fields, in order: V gene, J gene, D gene, clone size, CDR3 protein, CDR3 DNA. The D gene is left open where the match is weak. Some rows have no size entry. The others give once, few or many, or a class for an expanded clone.

V: TRBV4-3
J: TRBJ1-2
D: .
size: .
CDR3: CASSQSSGSLWDGYTF
DNA: TGCGCCAGCAGCCAATCTTCCGGCAGCCTCTGGGATGGCTACACCTTC

V: TRBV4-1
J: TRBJ1-1
D: .
size: many
CDR3: CASSRPGATANTEAFF
DNA: TGCGCCAGCAGCCGGCCCGGTGCGACAGCTAACACTGAAGCTTTCTTT

V: TRBV6-1
J: TRBJ2-7
D: .
size: .
CDR3: CASSYSWQGHEQYF
DNA: TGTGCCAGCAGTTACTCCTGGCAGGGGCATGAGCAGTACTTC

V: TRBV12-3/TRBV12-4
J: TRBJ1-5
D: .
size: many
CDR3: CASSLMGANQPQHF
DNA: TGTGCCAGCAGTTTAATGGGGGCCAATCAGCCCCAGCATTTT

V: TRBV29-1
J: TRBJ2-7
D: TRBD1
size: many
CDR3: CSVYRQGADEQYF
DNA: TGCAGCGTTTACCGACAGGGGGCCGACGAGCAGTACTTC

V: TRBV12-3/TRBV12-4
J: TRBJ1-5
D: .
size: many
CDR3: CASASNTGQPQHF
DNA: TGTGCCAGCGCGTCCAACACGGGACAGCCCCAGCATTTT

V: TRBV10-3
J: TRBJ2-7
D: TRBD1
size: many
CDR3: CAIRRTGGGSGSYEQYF
DNA: TGTGCCATCAGGAGGACAGGGGGCGGGTCGGGATCCTACGAGCAGTACTTC

V: TRBV7-2
J: TRBJ1-6
D: TRBD1
size: many
CDR3: CASSLVWSGQGNSPLHF
DNA: TGTGCCAGCAGCTTAGTTTGGTCGGGACAGGGGAATTCACCCCTCCACTTT

V: TRBV29-1
J: TRBJ1-1
D: TRBD1
size: few
CDR3: CSGRGTANTEAFF
DNA: TGCAGCGGTAGAGGGACAGCGAACACTGAAGCTTTCTTT

V: TRBV10-3
J: TRBJ1-1
D: .
size: many
CDR3: CAISADDATEAFF
DNA: TGTGCCATCAGTGCGGACGACGCGACTGAAGCTTTCTTT

V: TRBV29-1
J: TRBJ2-6
D: TRBD1
size: .
CDR3: CSAVGQGANVLTF
DNA: TGCAGCGCGGTGGGACAGGGGGCCAACGTCCTGACTTTC

V: TRBV5-1
J: TRBJ2-5
D: TRBD2
size: .
CDR3: CASSELADSTDTQYF
DNA: TGCGCCAGCAGCGAACTAGCGGATAGCACAGATACGCAGTACTTC

V: TRBV24-1
J: TRBJ1-2
D: .
size: .
CDR3: CATSSGTILTF
DNA: TGTGCCACCAGCTCCGGGACGATTCTCACCTTC

V: TRBV2
J: TRBJ2-5
D: .
size: many
CDR3: CASSAKGSKTQYF
DNA: TGTGCCAGCAGTGCCAAGGGGTCAAAGACCCAGTACTTC

V: TRBV19
J: TRBJ2-5
D: TRBD1
size: few
CDR3: CASSTGTELQETQYF
DNA: TGTGCCAGTAGTACCGGGACAGAACTCCAAGAGACCCAGTACTTC

V: TRBV4-2
J: TRBJ2-2
D: .
size: once
CDR3: CASSPAGTAYTGELFF
DNA: TGTGCCAGCAGCCCAGCGGGCACCGCGTACACCGGGGAGCTGTTTTTT

V: TRBV7-3
J: TRBJ2-2
D: .
size: .
CDR3: CANSLASGSCFF
DNA: .

V: TRBV12-3/TRBV12-4
J: TRBJ2-2
D: .
size: few
CDR3: CASSLAVKGELFF
DNA: TGTGCCAGCAGTTTAGCGGTTAAGGGGGAGCTGTTTTTT

V: TRBV6-5
J: TRBJ1-3
D: TRBD1
size: few
CDR3: CASSGSDRIFSGNTIYF
DNA: TGTGCCAGCAGTGGTTCGGACAGGATCTTCTCTGGAAACACCATATATTTT

V: TRBV5-6
J: TRBJ1-2
D: .
size: many
CDR3: CASSGGGDGYTF
DNA: TGTGCCAGCAGCGGGGGAGGAGATGGCTACACCTTC

V: TRBV7-9
J: TRBJ1-2
D: TRBD1
size: few
CDR3: CASSSYDRGSDGYTF
DNA: TGTGCCAGCAGTTCCTACGACAGGGGTTCCGATGGCTACACCTTC

V: TRBV24-1
J: TRBJ1-2
D: .
size: .
CDR3: CATSGVPGHSYGYTF
DNA: TGTGCCACCAGCGGAGTACCGGGACACTCGTATGGCTACACCTTC

V: TRBV5-1
J: TRBJ2-5
D: TRBD1
size: once
CDR3: CASSLGDPGGAEETQYF
DNA: TGTGCCAGCAGCTTGGGGGATCCAGGGGGAGCGGAAGAGACCCAGTACTTC

V: TRBV19
J: TRBJ1-2
D: .
size: many
CDR3: CASSTTRGGYTF
DNA: TGTGCCAGTAGCACAACTCGTGGTGGCTACACCTTC

V: TRBV19
J: TRBJ1-5
D: .
size: few
CDR3: CASSIVRETPNHQPQHF
DNA: TGTGCCAGTAGTATTGTCCGGGAGACCCCAAACCATCAGCCCCAGCATTTT

V: TRBV19
J: TRBJ1-6
D: TRBD1
size: many
CDR3: CASRQRQGLRVSPLHF
DNA: TGTGCCAGTAGGCAACGACAGGGCCTAAGGGTATCACCCCTCCACTTT

V: TRBV6-5
J: TRBJ1-2
D: .
size: many
CDR3: CASSLDPTGLYGYTF
DNA: TGTGCCAGCAGCCTCGACCCCACAGGGCTCTATGGCTACACCTTC

V: TRBV5-1
J: TRBJ2-5
D: .
size: many
CDR3: CASSLGQYQETQYF
DNA: TGCGCCAGCAGCTTGGGGCAGTACCAAGAGACCCAGTACTTC

V: TRBV4-2
J: TRBJ1-2
D: .
size: few
CDR3: CASSPVGQVDYGYTF
DNA: TGTGCCAGCAGCCCGGTGGGGCAGGTCGACTATGGCTACACCTTC

V: TRBV2
J: TRBJ1-2
D: TRBD1
size: .
CDR3: CASSLGDSRLYGYTF
DNA: TGTGCCAGCAGCCTGGGGGACAGTCGCTTATATGGCTACACCTTC

V: TRBV10-3
J: TRBJ1-1
D: .
size: many
CDR3: CAISESRGTEAFF
DNA: TGTGCCATCAGTGAAAGTAGGGGCACTGAAGCTTTCTTT

V: TRBV4-3
J: TRBJ1-3
D: .
size: .
CDR3: CASSRDWTDSGNTIYF
DNA: TGCGCCAGCAGCCGAGATTGGACGGACTCTGGAAACACCATATATTTT

V: TRBV2
J: TRBJ1-2
D: .
size: .
CDR3: CASSPRSGSLINYGYTF
DNA: TGTGCCAGCTCACCACGATCGGGGTCCCTGATTAACTATGGCTACACCTTC

V: TRBV19
J: TRBJ2-7
D: TRBD2
size: .
CDR3: CASSFGLAVQYEQYF
DNA: TGTGCCAGTAGTTTCGGACTAGCGGTACAGTACGAGCAGTACTTC

V: TRBV5-1
J: TRBJ1-3
D: .
size: few
CDR3: CASSSGHGGGNTIYF
DNA: TGCGCCAGCAGCTCGGGACACGGCGGTGGAAACACCATATATTTT

V: TRBV10-3
J: TRBJ2-6
D: .
size: many
CDR3: CAIGGPDLSPTF
DNA: TGTGCCATCGGGGGCCCCGATCTCTCGCCGACTTTC

V: TRBV29-1
J: TRBJ2-2
D: TRBD1
size: many
CDR3: CSVTDRVRTGELFF
DNA: TGCAGCGTTACTGACAGGGTACGGACCGGGGAGCTGTTTTTT

V: TRBV20-1
J: TRBJ2-7
D: .
size: many
CDR3: CSALGPMALYEQYF
DNA: TGCAGTGCGCTCGGTCCTATGGCTCTCTACGAGCAGTACTTC

V: TRBV20-1
J: TRBJ2-7
D: TRBD2
size: .
CDR3: CSAREPGLAIEQYF
DNA: TGCAGTGCTAGAGAGCCGGGACTAGCTATCGAGCAGTACTTC

V: TRBV20-1
J: TRBJ2-5
D: .
size: many
CDR3: CSARLVAGQYF
DNA: TGCAGTGCTAGGCTGGTGGCAGGCCAGTACTTC

V: TRBV2
J: TRBJ2-7
D: .
size: .
CDR3: CASSQEKTGYEQYF
DNA: TGTGCCAGCAGCCAAGAGAAAACAGGTTACGAGCAGTACTTC

V: TRBV24-1
J: TRBJ2-6
D: TRBD2
size: .
CDR3: CATSGPGLAGANVLTF
DNA: TGTGCCACCAGTGGCCCTGGACTAGCGGGGGCCAACGTCCTGACTTTC

V: TRBV29-1
J: TRBJ1-1
D: .
size: many
CDR3: CSVEVTVNTEAFF
DNA: TGCAGCGTTGAAGTGACAGTGAACACTGAAGCTTTCTTT

V: TRBV10-3
J: TRBJ1-3
D: TRBD1
size: many
CDR3: CAISETGGPGNTIYF
DNA: TGTGCCATCAGTGAAACAGGGGGGCCTGGAAACACCATATATTTT

V: TRBV10-3
J: TRBJ2-6
D: .
size: once
CDR3: CAISEAGDDRFLTF
DNA: TGTGCCATCAGTGAAGCCGGCGATGACAGGTTCCTGACTTTC

V: TRBV9
J: TRBJ1-1
D: .
size: many
CDR3: CASSGSSGPNTEAFF
DNA: TGTGCCAGCAGCGGTTCTTCAGGACCCAACACTGAAGCTTTCTTT

V: TRBV10-3
J: TRBJ1-1
D: .
size: .
CDR3: CAISYQSWGRGTEAFF
DNA: TGTGCCATCAGTTACCAATCATGGGGAAGAGGGACTGAAGCTTTCTTT

V: TRBV12-3/TRBV12-4
J: TRBJ1-1
D: .
size: .
CDR3: CASSFWQTNTEAFF
DNA: TGTGCCAGCAGTTTCTGGCAGACGAACACTGAAGCTTTCTTT

V: TRBV7-2
J: TRBJ2-7
D: .
size: many
CDR3: CASSLSPMTGYEQYF
DNA: TGTGCCAGCAGCTTAAGCCCTATGACAGGCTACGAGCAGTACTTC

V: TRBV25-1
J: TRBJ2-7
D: .
size: few
CDR3: CASGTGIYYEQYF
DNA: TGTGCCAGCGGCACAGGAATCTACTACGAGCAGTACTTC

V: TRBV28
J: TRBJ1-2
D: .
size: .
CDR3: CASSLKLLGGYTF
DNA: TGTGCCAGCAGTTTAAAACTACTGGGAGGCTACACCTTC

V: TRBV27
J: TRBJ1-2
D: .
size: few
CDR3: CASSGGGYGYTF
DNA: TGTGCCAGCAGCGGGGGGGGCTATGGCTACACCTTC

V: TRBV10-1
J: TRBJ2-2
D: .
size: many
CDR3: CASSELPGELFF
DNA: TGCGCCAGCAGTGAGCTCCCCGGGGAGCTGTTTTTT

V: TRBV7-9
J: TRBJ1-1
D: TRBD1
size: many
CDR3: CASSSWTGVDTEAFF
DNA: TGTGCCAGCAGCTCCTGGACAGGGGTGGACACTGAAGCTTTCTTT

V: TRBV11-1
J: TRBJ2-7
D: .
size: many
CDR3: CASSLGGSGSSYEQYF
DNA: TGTGCCAGCAGCTTAGGTGGTAGCGGAAGCTCCTACGAGCAGTACTTC